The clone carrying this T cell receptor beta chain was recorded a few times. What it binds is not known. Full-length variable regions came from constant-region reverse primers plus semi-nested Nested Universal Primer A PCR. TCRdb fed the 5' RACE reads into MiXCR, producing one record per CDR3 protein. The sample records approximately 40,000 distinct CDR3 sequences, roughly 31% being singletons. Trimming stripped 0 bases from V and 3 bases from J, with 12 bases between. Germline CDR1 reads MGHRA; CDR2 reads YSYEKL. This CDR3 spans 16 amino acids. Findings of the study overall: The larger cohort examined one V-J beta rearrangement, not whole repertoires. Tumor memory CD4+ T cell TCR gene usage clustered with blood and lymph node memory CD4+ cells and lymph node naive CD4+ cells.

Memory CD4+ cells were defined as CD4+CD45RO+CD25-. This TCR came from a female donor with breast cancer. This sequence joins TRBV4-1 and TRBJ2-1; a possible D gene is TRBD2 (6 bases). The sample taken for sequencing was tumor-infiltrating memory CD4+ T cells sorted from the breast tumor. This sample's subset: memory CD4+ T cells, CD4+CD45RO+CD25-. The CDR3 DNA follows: TGCGCCAGCAGCCAAGATCCGGGAGTGGGCTACAATGAGCAGTTCTTC. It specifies CASSQDPGVGYNEQFF.